This TCR beta chain is drawn from a study of technical replicates of blood from a handful of donors. This CDR3 contains 11 residues. Germline V gene data show CDR1 as MNHEY and CDR2 as SVGAGI. Trimming took off 11 bases at V and 11 bases at J, with 15 bases between the two ends. Profiling relied on immunoSEQ multiplex PCR, and the TCRdb table lists in-frame clones only, not all of them. Of tens of thousands of clones in the sample, approximately 91% were seen once. Only a few counts were recorded for this clone. The chain is built from TRBV6-5 and TRBJ1-4; D is possibly TRBD1 (6 bases). Sequenced: T cells isolated from PBMCs. The receptor was derived from a human donor in good health. The CDR3 region has the DNA TGTGCCCGGGGGGCCCTGGGGAAACTGTTTTTT. Amino acid sequence: CARGALGKLFF.